This TCR beta chain stems from a study of molecular identifiers for immune sequencing clone quantification. Findings and limits, study-wide: Highly expanded clones may be undercounted when identical TCR molecules share barcodes. It was shown that clones above 20 RNA copies held over 97% of effector molecules, but under 1% in naive cells. Jurkat TCR RNA spiked in from one cell (amid some 1 million naive cells) was reportedly detectable.

The CDR3 has 13 residues. Germline V gives CDR1 SGHVS, CDR2 FQNEAQ. Trimming removed 6 bases from V and 4 bases from J, with 12 bases in between. This clonotype was recorded many times. Antigen specificity is unknown. TCRdb independently ran MiXCR on the PCR reads; one entry per CDR3 protein. This repertoire shows more than 450,000 distinct CDR3 sequences, around 23% found once; its top ten account for just over 0.75%. The source is a human donor in good health. Some libraries in this study had Jurkat cell RNA spiked in. Sequences were obtained from naive CD8+ T cells from blood, with Jurkat cell RNA spiked in. This sample's subset: FACS-sorted CD8+CD4-CCR7+CD45RA+ naive T cells. The J gene is TRBJ1-1, the V gene TRBV7-8, with D perhaps TRBD1 (5 bases). The CDR3 reads CASRRGKGTEAFF. Here the CDR3 DNA reads TGTGCCAGCAGAAGGGGCAAGGGCACTGAAGCTTTCTTT.